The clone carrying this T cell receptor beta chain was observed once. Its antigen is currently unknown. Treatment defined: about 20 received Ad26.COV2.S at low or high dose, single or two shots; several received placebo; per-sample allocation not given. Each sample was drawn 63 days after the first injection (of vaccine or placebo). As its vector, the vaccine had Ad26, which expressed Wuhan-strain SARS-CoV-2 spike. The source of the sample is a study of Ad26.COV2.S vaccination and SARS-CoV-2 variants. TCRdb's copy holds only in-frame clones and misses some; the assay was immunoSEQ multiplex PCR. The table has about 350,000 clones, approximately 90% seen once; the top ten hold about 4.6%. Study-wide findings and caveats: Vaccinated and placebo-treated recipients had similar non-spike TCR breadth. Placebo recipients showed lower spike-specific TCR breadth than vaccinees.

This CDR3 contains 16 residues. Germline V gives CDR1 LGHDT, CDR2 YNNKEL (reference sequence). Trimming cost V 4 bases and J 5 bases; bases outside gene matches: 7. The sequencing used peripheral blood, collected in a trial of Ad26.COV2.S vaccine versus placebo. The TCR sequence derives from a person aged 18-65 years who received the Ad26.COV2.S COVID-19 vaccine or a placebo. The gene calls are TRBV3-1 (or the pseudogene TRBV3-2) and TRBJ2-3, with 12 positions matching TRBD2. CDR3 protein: CASSLLAGGLGDTQYF. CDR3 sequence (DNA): TGTGCCAGCAGCCTTCTAGCGGGAGGGTTAGGAGATACGCAGTATTTT.